This TCR beta chain was observed in a study of post-analysis software for immune sequencing data. About the research overall: Included among the disease courses, which were recorded for the cohort, were relapsing-remitting, secondary progressive and progressive-relapsing multiple sclerosis.

Whole-study results and caveats: Higher frequency in patients than in controls was seen for several TRBV segments, with TRBV5-6, TRBV5-1 and TRBV20-1 among them. Strong co-clustering by F measure linked samples that shared a preparation batch. Normalized Chao1 diversity in multiple sclerosis patients fell significantly below that of controls.

Each TCR beta cDNA library carried unique molecular identifiers. Input populations of 1 to 10 million T cells gave rise to a few hundred thousand cDNA molecules. TCRdb re-analysed the PCR reads in MiXCR, keeping a single row per CDR3 protein. The table lists roughly 540,000 distinct CDR3 sequences, approximately 31% of them singletons. Concerning this clonotype: The antigen is undetermined.

CDR1 is WNHNN and CDR2 is SYGVQD in the germline V gene (reference sequence). Trimming stripped 2 bases from V and 0 bases from J, with 7 bases between. CDR3 length equals 14 residues. Sequenced material: blood. The receptor comes from a girl between 2 and 17 years old with multiple sclerosis. The gene calls are TRBV10-1 and TRBJ2-5, with D hard to call. The CDR3 loop is CASSEGQNQETQYF. CDR3 DNA: TGCGCCAGCAGTGAGGGGCAGAACCAAGAGACCCAGTACTTC.